The 26 T cell receptor beta chains reported below all come from one sample, sequenced in a study of graft-versus-host responses after intestinal transplantation. Generated by immunoSEQ multiplex PCR, the TCRdb table keeps only in-frame clones and is missing some. The table records around 18,000 clones, approximately 80% of them present only once. The sequenced sample was PBMCs, obtained 14 days after transplant. All receptors come from a human patient who received an intestinal transplant, so some T cells may come from the graft donor.

The chain links TRBV5-4 to TRBJ2-4; TRBD2 might be the D (5 bases). V gave up 0 bases and J gave up 3 bases, with 10 bases separating them. This CDR3 comprises 15 residues. Germline CDR1 and CDR2: SGHNT and YYREEE (reference sequence). CDR3 protein: CASSLGADYKNIQYF. CDR3 sequence (DNA): TGTGCCAGCAGCTTGGGAGCAGACTACAAAAACATTCAGTACTTC.

This chain joins TRBV5-6 and TRBJ2-7; no definite D call. Germline values: CDR1 SGHDT, CDR2 YYEEEE. The CDR3 spans 13 residues. With 0 bases removed from V and 3 bases from J, the gap between germline ends came to 7 bases. The CDR3 nucleotides read TGTGCCAGCAGCTTGGGGTCCGACTACGAGCAGTACTTC. Protein product: CASSLGSDYEQYF.

This chain connects TRBV4-1 to TRBJ2-7, with D hard to call. V was clipped by 2 bases and J by 4 bases, with 9 bases between them. This CDR3 has 13 residues. Per germline, CDR1 MGHRA and CDR2 YSYEKL. CDR3 loop: CASSQLERYEQYF. CDR3 nucleotide sequence: TGCGCCAGCAGCCAACTTGAAAGATACGAGCAGTACTTC.

A single count supports this clone. The chain couples TRBV6-1 to TRBJ1-1, with 9 bases that match TRBD1. There are 15 residues in the CDR3. From germline, CDR1 is MNHNS and CDR2 SASEGT. The junction had 6 bases not matched to a gene; V was cut back by 7 bases and J by 0 bases. The CDR3, as DNA: TGTGCCAGCAAGTTTAGGACAGGGGTGAACACTGAAGCTTTCTTT. Residues: CASKFRTGVNTEAFF.

CDR3 amino acids: CASSSAYEQYF. DNA for the CDR3: TGCGCCAGCAGCTCAGCCTACGAGCAGTACTTC. V usage is TRBV5-1 and J usage is TRBJ2-7; D unclear. CDR3 length: 11 amino acids. V was shortened by 3 bases and J by 2 bases, with 3 bases between the two germline ends. Germline CDR1 is SGHRS and CDR2 is YFSETQ.

J is TRBJ1-4 and V is TRBV5-1, with no clear D. Trimming took off 0 bases at V and 0 bases at J, with 6 bases between the two ends. Per the germline V gene, CDR1 is SGHRS and CDR2 is YFSETQ. The CDR3 totals 15 residues. The CDR3 here is CASSLVATTNEKLFF. For the CDR3, the DNA is TGCGCCAGCAGCTTGGTCGCAACAACTAATGAAAAACTGTTTTTT.

The chain links TRBV28 to TRBJ1-5; TRBD1 agrees at 9 bases. The ends lost 5 bases at V and 4 bases at J; junction bases unmatched: 3. This CDR3 comprises 14 residues. Germline CDR1 MDHEN, CDR2 SYDVKM. The CDR3 region is CASSIGQGNQPQHF. The CDR3 DNA reads TGTGCCAGCAGTATCGGACAGGGGAATCAGCCCCAGCATTTT.

This rearrangement joins TRBV19 to TRBJ2-5, with 10 bases aligning to TRBD1. The CDR3 extends over 14 amino acids. Germline V lookup: CDR1 LNHDA, CDR2 SQIVND (reference sequence). After removal of 8 bases from V and 2 bases from J, the junction contained 5 bases not matched to a gene. This CDR3 reads CASSGQGGQETQYF. The DNA of the CDR3 is TGTGCCAGTTCCGGACAGGGGGGACAAGAGACCCAGTACTTC.

The chain has TRBV30 and TRBJ1-5; D might be TRBD1 (6 bases). The germline gives CDR1 GTSNPN, CDR2 SVGIG (reference sequence). Trimming took 1 base from V and 7 from J, leaving 17 bases between them. This CDR3 region has 15 residues. The CDR3 sequence is CAWSGKAGARQPQHF. In DNA form, the CDR3 reads TGTGCCTGGAGTGGAAAGGCAGGGGCGAGGCAGCCCCAGCATTTT. The full variable domain, its missing parts supplied by reference TRBV30 and TRBJ1-5, is SQTIHQWPATLVQPVGSPLSLECTVEGTSNPNLYWYRQAAGRGLQLLFYSVGIGQISSEVPQNLSASRPQDRQFILSSKKLLLSDSGFYLCAWSGKAGARQPQHFGDGTRLSIL.

The rearrangement links TRBV28 to TRBJ1-1, with 7 bases lining up with TRBD1. The germline CDR1 and CDR2 sequences are MDHEN and SYDVKM. The ends lost 6 bases at V and 1 base at J; junction bases unmatched: 2. There are 13 residues in the CDR3. As DNA, the CDR3 is TGTGCCAGCAGCACAGGGGCGAACACTGAAGCTTTCTTT. Translated: CASSTGANTEAFF.

This clone was seen a handful of times. The chain couples TRBV6-6 to TRBJ1-2; the D is unclear. V lost 0 bases to trimming and J lost 0 bases, with 8 bases between them. In germline, CDR1 is MNHNY, CDR2 SVGAGI (reference sequence). CDR3 length: 15 residues. The CDR3 here is CASSYSPTSNYGYTF. As DNA, the CDR3 is TGTGCCAGCAGTTACTCCCCGACCTCTAACTATGGCTACACCTTC.

This rearrangement joins TRBV9 to TRBJ2-7, with D maybe TRBD2 (7 bases). The V end was cut by 4 bases, the J end by 2 bases, with 19 bases between. CDR1 and CDR2 from the germline V gene are SGDLS and YYNGEE. This CDR3 comprises 16 residues. CDR3 in DNA: TGTGCCAGCAGCCCAAGCGGAGCGGGACATCCCTACGAGCAGTACTTC. Protein product: CASSPSGAGHPYEQYF.

The chain couples TRBV28 to TRBJ2-7; D might be TRBD1 (6 bases). Germline V lookup: CDR1 MDHEN, CDR2 SYDVKM. Deletions cut 3 bases from V and 4 bases from J, with 10 bases between. The CDR3 runs 13 residues. CDR3 DNA: TGTGCCAGCAGTTTGTCCAGGGGTTACGAGCAGTACTTC. Amino acid sequence: CASSLSRGYEQYF.

This chain connects TRBV29-1 to TRBJ1-2, with D perhaps TRBD1 (5 bases). Germline loops: CDR1 SQVTM, CDR2 ANQGSEA. This CDR3 region has 14 residues. Trimming removed 6 bases at V and 7 bases at J, with 21 bases between. The chain's CDR3 is CSVESQGIGTGYTF. In DNA form, the CDR3 reads TGCAGCGTGGAGTCCCAGGGTATTGGGACTGGCTACACCTTC.

CDR3: CASSLTDQETQYF. In nucleotides, the CDR3 is TGTGCCAGCAGCTTGACAGACCAAGAGACCCAGTACTTC. The chain joins TRBV7-3 to TRBJ2-5, with D possibly matching TRBD1 (5 bases). This CDR3 is built from 13 residues. Germline CDR1 and CDR2: SGHTA and FQGTGA. V was shortened by 3 bases and J by 0 bases, with 5 bases between the two germline ends.

V is TRBV7-3 and J is TRBJ2-2; D call uncertain. CDR1 is SGHTA, CDR2 FQGTGA, per germline. With 2 bases removed from V and 3 bases from J, the gap between germline ends came to 1 base. This CDR3 comprises 12 residues. CDR3 sequence (DNA): TGTGCCAGCAGCTTAGACACCGGGGAGCTGTTTTTT. Translation gives CASSLDTGELFF.

The chain links TRBV13 to TRBJ1-6; D possibly corresponds to TRBD1 (5 bases). There are 16 residues in the CDR3. CDR1 is PRHDT and CDR2 is FYEKMQ in the germline V gene (reference sequence). Trimming removed 5 bases from V and 9 bases from J, with 20 bases in between. The CDR3 loop reads CASSPTYPPGPSPLHF. The CDR3 bases are TGTGCCAGCAGCCCTACTTATCCCCCGGGGCCTTCACCCCTCCACTTT.

The V gene is TRBV6-5, the J gene TRBJ2-7; TRBD2 agrees at 10 bases. Trimming took 5 bases from V and 4 from J; bases not matched to a gene: 2. CDR1 and CDR2 (germline): MNHEY, SVGAGI. The CDR3 extends over 13 amino acids. CDR3 sequence reads: CASSQAGGYEQYF. Written as DNA, the CDR3 is TGTGCCAGCAGTCAAGCGGGAGGGTACGAGCAGTACTTC.

V usage is TRBV6-6 and J usage is TRBJ1-2, with 10 bases aligning to TRBD1. The CDR3 totals 15 residues. V gave up 2 bases and J gave up 8 bases; unmatched junction bases: 8. Germline-derived CDR1 and CDR2 are MNHNY and SVGAGI (reference sequence). CDR3 coding DNA: TGTGCCAGCAGTTACCTCCCGGGACAGGGGAGAGGCTACACCTTC. The encoded protein is CASSYLPGQGRGYTF.

The chain carries TRBV5-1 and TRBJ2-1; 12 nucleotides match TRBD1. V shed 7 bases and J 7 bases; nucleotides not matched to a gene: 9. Germline V gene data show CDR1 as SGHRS and CDR2 as YFSETQ. CDR3 length: 15 amino acids. The CDR3 sequence: CASSSRDRGQNEQFF. The CDR3 DNA sequence: TGCGCCAGCTCCTCCCGGGACAGGGGGCAAAATGAGCAGTTCTTC.

The chain joins TRBV6-4 to TRBJ2-2; TRBD2 matches at 9 bases. The V and J ends lost 6 bases and 5 bases, in that order; junction bases with no gene match: 4. CDR3 size: 14 residues. Per germline, CDR1 MRHNA and CDR2 SNTAGT. The CDR3 DNA reads as TGTGCCAGCAGAGGACTAGCGCCAACCGGGGAGCTGTTTTTT. Residues: CASRGLAPTGELFF.

The V and J genes are TRBV7-9 and TRBJ2-5; maybe TRBD2 (6 bases). Trimming took 2 bases from V and 2 from J, leaving 6 bases between them. This CDR3 is built from 13 residues. CDR1 and CDR2 (germline): SEHNR, FQNEAQ (reference sequence). CDR3 region: CASSLLAQETQYF. The CDR3 DNA sequence: TGTGCCAGCAGCTTACTAGCGCAAGAGACCCAGTACTTC.

This rearrangement joins TRBV5-6 to TRBJ1-1; D ambiguous. V was cut by 6 bases and J by 5 bases, with 17 bases left in between. In germline, CDR1 is SGHDT, CDR2 YYEEEE. This CDR3 has 14 amino acids. Here the CDR3 reads CASNSPGRGTEAFF. Here the CDR3 DNA reads TGTGCCAGCAATAGTCCGGGGAGAGGGACTGAAGCTTTCTTT.

The rearrangement uses TRBV27 and TRBJ1-5, with 7 bases aligning to TRBD1. Germline V gene data show CDR1 as MNHEY and CDR2 as SMNVEV (reference sequence). V lost 0 bases, J lost 6 bases, and 8 bases stayed unmatched. The CDR3 has 16 amino acids. The CDR3 region has the DNA TGTGCCAGCAGTTTATCGTTTCAGACAGGGCTTCAGCCCCAGCATTTT. As protein: CASSLSFQTGLQPQHF.

The rearrangement joins TRBV9 to TRBJ1-5; 9 positions agree with TRBD1. J gave up 6 bases and V 0 bases, and 1 base lay outside the gene matches. CDR1 and CDR2 (germline): SGDLS, YYNGEE. The CDR3 runs to 14 residues. This CDR3 is CASSVGGQGQPQHF. The CDR3 DNA is TGTGCCAGCAGCGTAGGGGGACAGGGTCAGCCCCAGCATTTT.

The chain links TRBV18 to TRBJ1-2, with D perhaps TRBD1 (6 bases). The CDR3 has 15 amino acids. Trimming removed 1 base at V and 7 bases at J, with 16 bases between. Germline CDR1 KGHSH, CDR2 LQKENI. CDR3 sequence (DNA): TGTGCCAGCTCACCACTGCAGGTGACAGGACCTGGCTACACCTTC. Amino acid sequence: CASSPLQVTGPGYTF.